This TCR beta chain was recovered during a study of blood T cells in healthy people across ages. Combining a sample-barcoded 5' primer with a J-beta primer mix, a second PCR ran for roughly 6 to 12 cycles. TCRdb reprocessed the 5' RACE reads via MiXCR and lists one record per CDR3 protein. The sample records 800,000 to 950,000 distinct CDR3 sequences, under 35% being singletons. CDR3 length equals 19 residues. Germline V gene data show CDR1 as SGHRS and CDR2 as YFSETQ. General study findings and limits: Per million T cells, TCR beta diversity dropped roughly linearly as age increased. The diversity estimates, figures obtained from one million T cells, were considered underestimates.

This clonotype was recorded a few times. The antigen remains unidentified. An end of the junction differs from the germline gene, which may be a read error. These same data were also listed under a study on T cells of mothers and their children. From that second work: Donors comprised three healthy Caucasian mothers plus their six children. Pairs that are related and pairs that are unrelated have TCR recombination output shaped similarly by thymic selection.

The chain is built from TRBV5-1 and TRBJ2-3; 13 bases are a match to TRBD2. The source is a middle-aged woman in good health. The sequenced sample consisted of blood. CDR3 DNA sequence: TGCGCCAGCAGCTTGGGGCGACTAGCGGGGGGAACTAGCACAGGTACGCAGTATTTT. This gives the protein CASSLGRLAGGTSTGTQYF. The variable domain in full, completed from reference TRBV5-1 and TRBJ2-3, reads KAGVTQTPRYLIKTRGQQVTLSCSPISGHRSVSWYQQTPGQGLQFLFEYFSETQRNKGNFPGRFSGRQFSNSRSEMNVSTLELGDSALYLCASSLGRLAGGTSTGTQYFGPGTRLTVL.